This T cell receptor beta chain was identified during a study of blood T cells in healthy people across ages. Whole-study findings and limits: Older individuals had lower TCR beta diversity per million T cells (the decline was roughly linear).

V was clipped by 4 bases and J by 5 bases; unmatched bases: 9. Germline CDR1 SQVTM, CDR2 ANQGSEA. The CDR3 length is 14 residues. In the case of this clonotype: Its target is unknown.

Each sample provided at least 5.5 micrograms of extracted total RNA. A second PCR, run for roughly 7 to 12 cycles, used a sample-barcoded 5' primer plus a J-beta primer mix. TCRdb passed the 5' RACE reads through MiXCR, listing each CDR3 protein once. The table lists 920,000 or so distinct CDR3 sequences, 40% to 50% of them singletons. The material sequenced was blood. J is TRBJ2-5 and V is TRBV29-1; 8 bases map to TRBD1. The sequence was obtained from a woman aged 60-75 years in good health. Written as DNA, the CDR3 is TGCAGCGTTGGGGTGACAGGGGCCCTGGAGACCCAGTACTTC. The encoded protein is CSVGVTGALETQYF.